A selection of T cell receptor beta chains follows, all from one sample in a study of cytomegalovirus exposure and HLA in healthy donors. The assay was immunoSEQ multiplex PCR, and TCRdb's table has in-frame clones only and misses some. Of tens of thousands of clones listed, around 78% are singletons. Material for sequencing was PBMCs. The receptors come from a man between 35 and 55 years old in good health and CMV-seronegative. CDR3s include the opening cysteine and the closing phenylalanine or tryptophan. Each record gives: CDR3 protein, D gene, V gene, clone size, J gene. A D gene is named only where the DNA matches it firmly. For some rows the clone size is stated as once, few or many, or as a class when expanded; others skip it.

CDR3: CASRPRTSGRAYEQYF
D: TRBD2
V: TRBV7-8
size: once
J: TRBJ2-7

CDR3: CASSDPGLVTGELFF
D: -
V: TRBV25-1
size: -
J: TRBJ2-2

CDR3: CASSSDRGGETQYF
D: TRBD1
V: TRBV7-7
size: once
J: TRBJ2-5

CDR3: CAWSRDSGSGNTIYF
D: TRBD1
V: TRBV30
size: few
J: TRBJ1-3

CDR3: CASRKHPNYGYTF
D: -
V: TRBV28
size: -
J: TRBJ1-2

CDR3: CASITLGQEQYF
D: -
V: TRBV28
size: -
J: TRBJ2-7

CDR3: CASSTTKGQGSYEQYF
D: TRBD1
V: TRBV19
size: -
J: TRBJ2-7

CDR3: CASSLRGTTNSYNEQFF
D: -
V: TRBV27
size: -
J: TRBJ2-1

CDR3: CASSLAGDTEAFF
D: -
V: TRBV5-1
size: -
J: TRBJ1-1

CDR3: CASSSMGGRTDTQYF
D: -
V: TRBV5-1
size: few
J: TRBJ2-3

CDR3: CASSLALVNEQFF
D: -
V: TRBV5-4
size: -
J: TRBJ2-1

CDR3: CASSSYSGQGEQYF
D: -
V: TRBV5-1
size: -
J: TRBJ2-7

CDR3: CASSLGGLAGYEQFF
D: TRBD2
V: TRBV11-2
size: few
J: TRBJ2-1

CDR3: CASSLAEPHEQFF
D: -
V: TRBV6-5
size: -
J: TRBJ2-1

CDR3: CASSRASGSSYEQYF
D: TRBD2
V: TRBV7-6
size: -
J: TRBJ2-7

CDR3: CASSLEIAGREQYF
D: TRBD2
V: TRBV5-4
size: -
J: TRBJ2-7

CDR3: CASSLLRGKREKLFF
D: -
V: TRBV7-2
size: -
J: TRBJ1-4

CDR3: CASSDGLAIPQYF
D: TRBD2
V: TRBV6-1
size: few
J: TRBJ2-3

CDR3: CASSRVGDEQFF
D: -
V: TRBV4-2
size: -
J: TRBJ2-1

CDR3: CAWSDSRGSGNTIYF
D: -
V: TRBV30
size: -
J: TRBJ1-3

CDR3: CAISEDRGEQYF
D: TRBD1
V: TRBV10-3
size: -
J: -

CDR3: CSVEDGAGGFKEQYF
D: TRBD1
V: TRBV29-1
size: -
J: TRBJ2-7

CDR3: CASSLVGQGVADTQYF
D: TRBD1
V: TRBV5-6
size: -
J: TRBJ2-3

CDR3: CASSLRTSGDTGELFF
D: TRBD2
V: TRBV4-3
size: once
J: TRBJ2-2

CDR3: CASSRTELHYEQYF
D: -
V: TRBV23-1
size: -
J: TRBJ2-7

CDR3: CASSFKREVHNEQFF
D: TRBD2
V: TRBV5-4
size: -
J: TRBJ2-1

CDR3: CASSVGASGEETQYF
D: TRBD2
V: TRBV9
size: -
J: TRBJ2-5

CDR3: CASSYTQGLGNYGYTF
D: -
V: TRBV6-5
size: -
J: TRBJ1-2

CDR3: CASSLERSSYEQYF
D: -
V: TRBV11-2
size: -
J: TRBJ2-7